Listed here are 20 T cell receptor beta chains from one sample, sequenced in a study of response to subunit inactivated influenza vaccine. Each CDR3 protein gets one entry after TCRdb re-called the RT-PCR reads with MiXCR. The sample shows more than 700,000 distinct CDR3 sequences, 21% of them seen only once. The sample in question was PBMCs from blood, obtained about 5 days after vaccination. The receptor set was obtained from a man aged 50 to 59 who received an inactivated influenza vaccine.

This clonotype appeared a few times. This chain links TRBV5-6 with TRBJ2-5; D may be TRBD1 or TRBD2 (6 bases each). Trimming took 1 base from V and 5 from J, leaving 12 bases between them. Germline V gene data show CDR1 as SGHDT and CDR2 as YYEEEE. This CDR3 is built from 14 residues. The CDR3 DNA follows: TGTGCCAGCAGCTTGCCGGGGGCGCAGGAGACCCAGTACTTC. Translated: CASSLPGAQETQYF.

This clonotype has more than one count but fewer than ten. V is TRBV5-1 and J is TRBJ1-6, with a weak D call TRBD1 (5 bases). The CDR3 runs 14 residues. Germline loops: CDR1 SGHRS, CDR2 YFSETQ. Trimming stripped 1 base from V and 7 bases from J, with 9 bases between. The DNA for the CDR3 is TGCGCCAGCAGCTTGACAGGCCTCAATTCACCCCTCCACTTT. Its protein is CASSLTGLNSPLHF.

The chain carries TRBV28 and TRBJ2-3; D remains ambiguous. The CDR3 is made up of 14 amino acids. The V end lost 6 bases, the J end lost 0 bases, and 10 bases lay between the germline ends. Germline assignment: CDR1 MDHEN and CDR2 SYDVKM. CDR3 in DNA: TGTGCCAGCAGAGGAGACCAGAGCACAGATACGCAGTATTTT. The encoded protein is CASRGDQSTDTQYF.

The chain has TRBV4-2 and TRBJ2-1, with TRBD2 matching 10 bases. Germline V gene sequence: CDR1 LGHNA, CDR2 YNFKEQ. The CDR3 totals 16 residues. Germline trimming cut 4 bases from V and 7 bases from J; bases unmatched to any gene: 10. The CDR3 coding sequence is TGTGCCAGCAGCCGAAGAGCGGGAGGGCCGGGAAATGAGCAGTTCTTC. Its protein product is CASSRRAGGPGNEQFF.

This chain links TRBV5-6 with TRBJ2-3; D remains unclear. CDR3 length: 13 residues. CDR1 is SGHDT and CDR2 is YYEEEE in the germline V gene. V was shortened by 1 base and J by 5 bases, with 8 bases between the two germline ends. Here the CDR3 reads CASSLPWRDTQYF. CDR3 coding DNA: TGTGCCAGCAGCTTGCCCTGGAGAGATACGCAGTATTTT.

The rearrangement links TRBV12-3 or TRBV12-4 to TRBJ2-1, with 11 bases matching TRBD1. The junction had 6 bases not matched to a gene; V was cut back by 3 bases and J by 5 bases. The CDR3 runs to 16 residues. CDR3 in amino acids: CASSLIGQGAHNEQFF. In nucleotides, the CDR3 is TGTGCCAGCAGTTTGATAGGACAGGGGGCGCACAATGAGCAGTTCTTC.

This clonotype was detected only a few times. This chain links TRBV7-9 with TRBJ1-6, with a weak D call TRBD1 (5 bases). The ends were cut back, 4 bases at V and 8 bases at J, with 18 bases in the middle. The CDR3 runs 16 residues. The germline V gene has CDR1 SEHNR and CDR2 FQNEAQ (reference sequence). In DNA form, the CDR3 reads TGTGCCAGCAGCTCCCCTTCGGGGGGGGATCATTCACCCCTCCACTTT. It encodes CASSSPSGGDHSPLHF.

The chain uses TRBV12-3 or TRBV12-4 and TRBJ2-7, with 7 bases matching TRBD2. Trimming took 7 bases from V and 12 from J; bases not matched to a gene: 9. The CDR3 sequence is 11 residues long. The CDR3 is CASTNGGVRYF. DNA for the CDR3: TGTGCCAGCACCAATGGGGGGGTACGGTACTTC.

V usage is TRBV9 and J usage is TRBJ1-2; TRBD1 matches 9 bases. The CDR3 is 17 residues long. Germline assignment: CDR1 SGDLS and CDR2 YYNGEE. The junction had 12 bases not matched to a gene; V was cut back by 2 bases and J by 4 bases. Here the CDR3 DNA reads TGTGCCAGCAGCGTGGACCGTGACAGGGGGTTAGGCTATGGCTACACCTTC. Translation: CASSVDRDRGLGYGYTF.

This clonotype was seen a handful of times. The V call is TRBV7-9, the J call TRBJ2-1; possibly TRBD1 for D (6 bases). The length of the CDR3 is 16 residues. The V end was cut by 1 base, the J end by 6 bases, with 16 bases between. Germline V gene sequence: CDR1 SEHNR, CDR2 FQNEAQ (reference sequence). In DNA form, the CDR3 reads TGTGCCAGCAGCTTAGGCCAGGGGTATCTACGCAATGAGCAGTTCTTC. It encodes CASSLGQGYLRNEQFF.

The V gene is TRBV6-2 or TRBV6-3, the J gene TRBJ2-2; either TRBD1 or TRBD2 may fit D (6 bases each). This CDR3 has 17 amino acids. Germline CDR1 reads MNHEY; CDR2 reads SVGEGT. V lost 5 bases, J lost 2 bases, and 18 bases lay in between. The DNA for the CDR3 is TGTGCCAGCAGTGTCGGTTGGAGGGGGTTAAACACCGGGGAGCTGTTTTTT. It translates to CASSVGWRGLNTGELFF.

The gene calls are TRBV20-1 and TRBJ1-1; no definite D call. CDR1 is DFQATT, CDR2 SNEGSKA, per germline (reference sequence). The length of the CDR3 is 13 residues. With 5 bases removed from V and 4 bases from J, the gap between germline ends came to 14 bases. As DNA, the CDR3 is TGCAGTGCTGTCCGAACCTCACGCACTGAAGCTTTCTTT. Translating it yields CSAVRTSRTEAFF.

The rearrangement uses TRBV12-3 or TRBV12-4 and TRBJ2-5, with 8 bases aligning to TRBD2. This CDR3 has 13 residues. Germline trimming cut 5 bases from V and 5 bases from J; bases unmatched to any gene: 4. CDR3 bases: TGTGCCAGCAGTGCCGGGAGGGTGGAGACCCAGTACTTC. Translating it yields CASSAGRVETQYF.

This clonotype has a handful of counts. The chain links TRBV3-1 to TRBJ1-4; D gene unclear. V shed 6 bases and J shed 6 bases, with 14 bases lying between them. This CDR3 is built from 14 residues. CDR1 is LGHDT, CDR2 YNNKEL, per germline (reference sequence). The CDR3 sequence: CASRPGGADEKLFF. CDR3 DNA sequence: TGTGCCAGCAGACCTGGAGGCGCGGATGAAAAACTGTTTTTT.

This clonotype was seen a handful of times. The chain carries TRBV20-1 and TRBJ2-5; tentatively, D is TRBD2 (5 bases). The V gene lost 2 bases and the J gene lost 4 bases, with 11 bases spanning the gap. CDR3 length: 13 amino acids. CDR1 and CDR2 from the germline V gene are DFQATT and SNEGSKA (reference sequence). CDR3 sequence reads: CSARYASGETQYF. The CDR3 coding sequence is TGCAGTGCTAGATACGCGAGCGGAGAGACCCAGTACTTC.

The J gene is TRBJ2-7, the V gene TRBV19, with D uncertain. From germline, CDR1 is LNHDA and CDR2 SQIVND (reference sequence). The CDR3 covers 13 residues. Deletions cut 1 base from V and 6 bases from J, with 10 bases between. This CDR3 is CASSIGLRLEQYF. The CDR3 nucleotides read TGTGCCAGTAGTATAGGGTTACGACTCGAGCAGTACTTC. Full variable domain (remainder filled in from reference TRBV19 and TRBJ2-7): DGGITQSPKYLFRKEGQNVTLSCEQNLNHDAMYWYRQDPGQGLRLIYYSQIVNDFQKGDIAEGYSVSREKKESFPLTVTSAQKNPTAFYLCASSIGLRLEQYFGPGTRLTVT.

The chain recombines TRBV7-2 with TRBJ2-5; D uncertain. Germline loops: CDR1 SGHTA, CDR2 FQGNSA. This CDR3 region has 13 residues. The ends were cut back, 6 bases at V and 1 base at J, with 9 bases in the middle. The CDR3 reads CASRPTPQETQYF. The DNA of the CDR3 is TGTGCCAGCAGACCGACCCCCCAAGAGACCCAGTACTTC.

There are a few counts of this clonotype. The chain carries TRBV27 and TRBJ2-7, with TRBD1 as a possible D gene (6 bases). CDR1 and CDR2 (germline): MNHEY, SMNVEV (reference sequence). This CDR3 is built from 15 residues. V shed 5 bases and J shed 9 bases, with 23 bases lying between them. CDR3 sequence: CASSRDTSYTLVQYF. The CDR3 DNA follows: TGTGCCAGCAGTCGGGACACGTCCTATACCCTAGTGCAGTACTTC.

The gene calls are TRBV7-9 and TRBJ2-7; perhaps D is TRBD1 or TRBD2 (5 bases each). The germline V gene has CDR1 SEHNR and CDR2 FQNEAQ (reference sequence). V was cut by 3 bases and J by 2 bases, with 14 bases left in between. This CDR3 has 15 amino acids. CDR3 amino acids: CASSFPPTGPYEQYF. In nucleotides, the CDR3 is TGTGCCAGCAGCTTTCCTCCTACGGGACCCTACGAGCAGTACTTC.

The chain links TRBV20-1 to TRBJ1-4, with D perhaps TRBD1 (6 bases). In germline, CDR1 is DFQATT, CDR2 SNEGSKA (reference sequence). With 4 bases removed from V and 5 bases from J, the gap between germline ends came to 11 bases. This CDR3 is 13 amino acids long. The CDR3 loop reads CSATLGGNEKLFF. The CDR3 coding sequence is TGCAGTGCTACCCTAGGGGGGAATGAAAAACTGTTTTTT.